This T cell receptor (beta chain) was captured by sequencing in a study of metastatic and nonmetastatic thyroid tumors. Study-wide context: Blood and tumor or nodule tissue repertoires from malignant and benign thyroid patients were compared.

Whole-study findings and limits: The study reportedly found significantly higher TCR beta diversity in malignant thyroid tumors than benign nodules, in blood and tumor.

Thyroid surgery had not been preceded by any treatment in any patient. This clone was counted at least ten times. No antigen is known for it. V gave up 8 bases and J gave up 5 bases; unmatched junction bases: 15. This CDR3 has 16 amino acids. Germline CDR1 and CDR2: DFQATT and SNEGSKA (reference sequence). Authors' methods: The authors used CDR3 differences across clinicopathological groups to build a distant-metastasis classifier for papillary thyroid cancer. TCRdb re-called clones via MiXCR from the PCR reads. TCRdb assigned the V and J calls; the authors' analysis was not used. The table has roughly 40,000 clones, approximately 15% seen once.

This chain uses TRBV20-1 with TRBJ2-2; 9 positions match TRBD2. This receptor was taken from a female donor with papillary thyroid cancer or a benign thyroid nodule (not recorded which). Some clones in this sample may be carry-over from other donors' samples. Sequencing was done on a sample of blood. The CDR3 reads CSTPGGGRALTGELFF. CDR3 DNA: TGCAGTACCCCGGGGGGCGGGAGGGCCTTGACCGGGGAGCTGTTTTTT.